A selection of T cell receptor beta chains follows, all from one sample in a study of cytomegalovirus exposure and HLA in healthy donors. The assay was immunoSEQ multiplex PCR, and TCRdb's table has in-frame clones only and misses some. This table has 100,000 or so clones, 60% to 80% appearing once. The sample taken for sequencing was PBMCs. The receptor source for this set is a young man in good health and CMV-seronegative. Each CDR3 is given with its conserved first and last residue. Fields, in order: V gene, J gene, D gene, clone size, CDR3 DNA, CDR3 protein. D genes are given only for firm matches. Rows may omit the clone size; those that give it use once, few, many or a size class.

TRBV19	TRBJ2-2	.	.	TGTGCCAGTAGTATAGATGCCCTGACATTTACCGGGGAGCTGTTTTTT	CASSIDALTFTGELFF
TRBV19	TRBJ1-2	TRBD1	.	TGTGCCAGTAGTAGACAGGGGTATGGTGGCTACACCTTC	CASSRQGYGGYTF
TRBV4-1	TRBJ2-5	TRBD1	few	TGCGCCAGCAGCCCTCCGGGACAGCAAGAGACCCAGTACTTC	CASSPPGQQETQYF
TRBV19	TRBJ1-3	.	once	TGTGCCAGTAGTATAGGGACAGTTCGCTCTGGAAACACCATATATTTT	CASSIGTVRSGNTIYF
TRBV7-9	TRBJ1-1	.	few	TGTGCCAGCAGCGATTGGGGAACAGGGAACACTGAAGCTTTCTTT	CASSDWGTGNTEAFF
TRBV19	TRBJ1-5	.	.	TGTGCCAGTAGGACAGGACCAGGAAACCTCAATCAGCCCCAGCATTTT	CASRTGPGNLNQPQHF
TRBV30	TRBJ2-7	.	.	TGTGCCTGGAGTGTTATGGGTGGAGGAGGCGAGCAGTACTTC	CAWSVMGGGGEQYF
TRBV18	TRBJ1-5	.	.	TGTGCCAGCTCACCACAGGGCGGAGGAACCAATCAGCCCCAGCATTTT	CASSPQGGGTNQPQHF
TRBV7-8	TRBJ2-1	.	few	TGTGCCAGCAGCTTAGTGACACTCTACAATGAGCAGTTCTTC	CASSLVTLYNEQFF
TRBV19	TRBJ1-1	.	once	TGTGCCAGTAGTCCCCCCCGGAAGGGAGGTATGAACACTGAAGCTTTCTTT	CASSPPRKGGMNTEAFF
TRBV11-3	TRBJ1-4	.	.	TGTGCCAGCAGCTTAAGGTCCCCTGCAGGAGAAAAACTGTTTTTT	CASSLRSPAGEKLFF
TRBV28	TRBJ2-7	TRBD2	.	TGTGCCAGCAGTCCCGGGACTAGCGGGGACAGAGGAGGATCCGAGCAGTACTTC	CASSPGTSGDRGGSEQYF
TRBV19	TRBJ2-3	TRBD1	.	TGTGCCAGTAGTTTCCCGGGACAGGGGGCGGCCGATACGCAGTATTTT	CASSFPGQGAADTQYF
TRBV6-1	TRBJ1-4	.	.	TGTGCCAGCAGTGATTCCGGGGGAGGGTGGGAAAAACTGTTTTTT	CASSDSGGGWEKLFF
TRBV7-9	TRBJ1-2	.	.	TGTGCCAGCAGCTTAGGGACAGTCTATGGCTACACCTTC	CASSLGTVYGYTF
TRBV15	TRBJ2-7	.	once	TGTGCCACCAGCAGAGGTGTTAGCGTAACCTACGAGCAGTACTTC	CATSRGVSVTYEQYF
TRBV7-8	TRBJ1-1	TRBD1	few	TGTGCCAGCAGCCCCCGGACAGGGATGAACACTGAAGCTTTCTTT	CASSPRTGMNTEAFF
TRBV5-5	TRBJ2-1	TRBD2	.	TGTGCCAGCAGCCCAAGCGGGGGTACCTACAATGAGCAGTTCTTC	CASSPSGGTYNEQFF
TRBV30	TRBJ1-5	.	.	TGTGCCTGGAGCAACAGGGCAGATCAGCCCCAGCATTTT	CAWSNRADQPQHF
TRBV4-1	TRBJ2-1	TRBD1	few	TGCGCCAGCAGCCAGGGGCAGGGGGCTTGGAATGAGCAGTTCTTC	CASSQGQGAWNEQFF
TRBV6-6	TRBJ2-7	TRBD2	.	TGTGCCAGCAGTCCCCGACTAGTAGCGGGAGGGAACGAGCAGTACTTC	CASSPRLVAGGNEQYF
TRBV4-1	TRBJ2-2	.	.	TGCGCCAGCAGCCCATTAGGGGACACCGGGGAGCTGTTTTTT	CASSPLGDTGELFF
TRBV7-9	TRBJ1-4	.	.	TGTGCCAGCAGTAACAGCATAACTAATGAAAAACTGTTTTTT	CASSNSITNEKLFF
TRBV5-1	TRBJ1-1	TRBD1	.	TGCGCCAGCAGCCAGGGACAGGGGGGGACTGAAGCTTTCTTT	CASSQGQGGTEAFF
TRBV29-1	TRBJ1-4	.	.	TGCAGCGTTGAGGACGGGCAGGAGGTGTTTTTT	CSVEDGQEVFF
TRBV11-2	TRBJ2-3	.	once	TGTGCCAGCAGCCCCCGAGGGCAGCCGGTCACAGATACGCAGTATTTT	CASSPRGQPVTDTQYF
TRBV6-5	TRBJ2-1	TRBD1	.	TGTGCCAGCAGGGGGACAGGGGTAGGCAATGAGCAGTTCTTC	CASRGTGVGNEQFF
TRBV5-1	TRBJ2-7	TRBD2	.	TGCGCCAGCAGCCCCGCGGCGGGGGGACCTGGGACCTACGAGCAGTACTTC	CASSPAAGGPGTYEQYF